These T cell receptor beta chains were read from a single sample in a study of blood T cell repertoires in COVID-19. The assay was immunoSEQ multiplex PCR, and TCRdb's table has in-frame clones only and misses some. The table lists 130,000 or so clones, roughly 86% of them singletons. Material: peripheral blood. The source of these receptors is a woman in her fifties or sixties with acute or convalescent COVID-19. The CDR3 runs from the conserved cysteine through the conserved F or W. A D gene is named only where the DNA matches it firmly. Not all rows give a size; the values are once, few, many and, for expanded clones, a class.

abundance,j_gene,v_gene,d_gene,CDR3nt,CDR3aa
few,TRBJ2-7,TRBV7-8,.,TGTGCCAGCAGCCCCGACAGGACGGGGCAGTACTTC,CASSPDRTGQYF
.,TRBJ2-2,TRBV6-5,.,TGTGCCAGCAGTTACGGGGGTAGCGGAACCGGGGAGCTGTTTTTT,CASSYGGSGTGELFF
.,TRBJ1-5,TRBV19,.,TGTGCCAGTAGTAGGCAGAACAATCAGCCCCAGCATTTT,CASSRQNNQPQHF
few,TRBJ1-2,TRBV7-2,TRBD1,TGTGCCAGCAGCTGGACAGGGGGTAACTATGGCTACACCTTC,CASSWTGGNYGYTF
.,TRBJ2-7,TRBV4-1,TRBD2,TGCGCCAGCAGCCGCATAGCGGGGGTCAACTACGAGCAGTACTTC,CASSRIAGVNYEQYF
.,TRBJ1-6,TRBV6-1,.,TGTGCCAGCAGTGAAGCTGTCGGCTCCTATAATTCACCCCTCCACTTT,CASSEAVGSYNSPLHF
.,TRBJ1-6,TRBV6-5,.,TGTGCCAGCAAAGGACAGCTTTATAATTCACCCCTCCACTTT,CASKGQLYNSPLHF
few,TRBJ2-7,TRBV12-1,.,TGTGCCAGCAGCTTTAGGGGCTCCAGGGAGCAGTACTTC,CASSFRGSREQYF
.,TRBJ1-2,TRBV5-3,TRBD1,TGTGCCAGAAGGCGCAAGCAGGGGGCAGAAAACTATGGCTACACCTTC,CARRRKQGAENYGYTF
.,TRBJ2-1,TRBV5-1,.,TGCGCCAGTTATAGCGCCTCTGGCTCCTACAATGAGCAGTTCTTC,CASYSASGSYNEQFF
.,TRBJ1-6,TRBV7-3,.,TGTGCCAGCAGCCCGGGGGGCCGATCACCCCTCCACTTT,CASSPGGRSPLHF
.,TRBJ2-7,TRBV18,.,TGTGCCAGCTCATCCTACAGGGACCCTACTTCCTACGAGCAGTACTTC,CASSSYRDPTSYEQYF
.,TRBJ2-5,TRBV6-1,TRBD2,TGTGCCAGCAGTCAAGAAGGGACTAACCCGCAAGAGACCCAGTACTTC,CASSQEGTNPQETQYF
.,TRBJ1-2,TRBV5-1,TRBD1,TGCGCCAGCAGGTTGGGGGTGACAGGGAGCGGATATGGCTACACCTTC,CASRLGVTGSGYGYTF
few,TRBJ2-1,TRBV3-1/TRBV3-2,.,TGTGCCAGCAGCCAAGATCAAGGAAGGAGAAGCGGGCCCCTCAATGAGCAGTTCTTC,CASSQDQGRRSGPLNEQFF
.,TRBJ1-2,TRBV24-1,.,TGTGCCACCAGTGATTTGCAACAGAACTATGGCTACACCTTC,CATSDLQQNYGYTF
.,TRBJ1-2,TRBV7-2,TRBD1,TGTGCCAGCAGCTTTGTAGGACAGGGGGCGTCCACTGCGGGGGGCTACACCTTC,CASSFVGQGASTAGGYTF
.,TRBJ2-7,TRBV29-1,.,TGCAGCGTTGCGGGACTCGGAGGGATCTACGAGCAGTACTTC,CSVAGLGGIYEQYF
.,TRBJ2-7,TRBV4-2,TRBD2,TGTGCCAGCAGCCAGGAACTAGCGGGGCCCCAGTTGTCGTCGGAGCAGTACTTC,CASSQELAGPQLSSEQYF
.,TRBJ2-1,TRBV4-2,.,TGTGCCAGCAGCCAAGACGAGACTCACAATGAGCAGTTCTTC,CASSQDETHNEQFF
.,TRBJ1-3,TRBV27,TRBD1,TGTGCCAGCAGTTTAACGGGACAGGGACTGAGTGCAGGGGGAAACACCATATATTTT,CASSLTGQGLSAGGNTIYF
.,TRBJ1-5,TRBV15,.,TGTGCCACCAGCAGAGACCCGGGGGGCAATCAGCCCCAGCATTTT,CATSRDPGGNQPQHF
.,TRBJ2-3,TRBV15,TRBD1,TGTGCCACCAGCGGAAGGGGACAGACCACAGATACGCAGTATTTT,CATSGRGQTTDTQYF
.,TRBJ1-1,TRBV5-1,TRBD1,TGCGCCAGCAGCTTGTATGGGGAAGGGACAGGACGAAAGAACACTGAAGCTTTCTTT,CASSLYGEGTGRKNTEAFF
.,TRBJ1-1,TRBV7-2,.,TGTGCCAGCAGCCCCAACACCAGGGTCACTGAAGCTTTCTTT,CASSPNTRVTEAFF
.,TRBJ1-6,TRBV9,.,TGTGCCAGCAGCGTAGATACAGGGTATTCACCCCTCCACTTT,CASSVDTGYSPLHF